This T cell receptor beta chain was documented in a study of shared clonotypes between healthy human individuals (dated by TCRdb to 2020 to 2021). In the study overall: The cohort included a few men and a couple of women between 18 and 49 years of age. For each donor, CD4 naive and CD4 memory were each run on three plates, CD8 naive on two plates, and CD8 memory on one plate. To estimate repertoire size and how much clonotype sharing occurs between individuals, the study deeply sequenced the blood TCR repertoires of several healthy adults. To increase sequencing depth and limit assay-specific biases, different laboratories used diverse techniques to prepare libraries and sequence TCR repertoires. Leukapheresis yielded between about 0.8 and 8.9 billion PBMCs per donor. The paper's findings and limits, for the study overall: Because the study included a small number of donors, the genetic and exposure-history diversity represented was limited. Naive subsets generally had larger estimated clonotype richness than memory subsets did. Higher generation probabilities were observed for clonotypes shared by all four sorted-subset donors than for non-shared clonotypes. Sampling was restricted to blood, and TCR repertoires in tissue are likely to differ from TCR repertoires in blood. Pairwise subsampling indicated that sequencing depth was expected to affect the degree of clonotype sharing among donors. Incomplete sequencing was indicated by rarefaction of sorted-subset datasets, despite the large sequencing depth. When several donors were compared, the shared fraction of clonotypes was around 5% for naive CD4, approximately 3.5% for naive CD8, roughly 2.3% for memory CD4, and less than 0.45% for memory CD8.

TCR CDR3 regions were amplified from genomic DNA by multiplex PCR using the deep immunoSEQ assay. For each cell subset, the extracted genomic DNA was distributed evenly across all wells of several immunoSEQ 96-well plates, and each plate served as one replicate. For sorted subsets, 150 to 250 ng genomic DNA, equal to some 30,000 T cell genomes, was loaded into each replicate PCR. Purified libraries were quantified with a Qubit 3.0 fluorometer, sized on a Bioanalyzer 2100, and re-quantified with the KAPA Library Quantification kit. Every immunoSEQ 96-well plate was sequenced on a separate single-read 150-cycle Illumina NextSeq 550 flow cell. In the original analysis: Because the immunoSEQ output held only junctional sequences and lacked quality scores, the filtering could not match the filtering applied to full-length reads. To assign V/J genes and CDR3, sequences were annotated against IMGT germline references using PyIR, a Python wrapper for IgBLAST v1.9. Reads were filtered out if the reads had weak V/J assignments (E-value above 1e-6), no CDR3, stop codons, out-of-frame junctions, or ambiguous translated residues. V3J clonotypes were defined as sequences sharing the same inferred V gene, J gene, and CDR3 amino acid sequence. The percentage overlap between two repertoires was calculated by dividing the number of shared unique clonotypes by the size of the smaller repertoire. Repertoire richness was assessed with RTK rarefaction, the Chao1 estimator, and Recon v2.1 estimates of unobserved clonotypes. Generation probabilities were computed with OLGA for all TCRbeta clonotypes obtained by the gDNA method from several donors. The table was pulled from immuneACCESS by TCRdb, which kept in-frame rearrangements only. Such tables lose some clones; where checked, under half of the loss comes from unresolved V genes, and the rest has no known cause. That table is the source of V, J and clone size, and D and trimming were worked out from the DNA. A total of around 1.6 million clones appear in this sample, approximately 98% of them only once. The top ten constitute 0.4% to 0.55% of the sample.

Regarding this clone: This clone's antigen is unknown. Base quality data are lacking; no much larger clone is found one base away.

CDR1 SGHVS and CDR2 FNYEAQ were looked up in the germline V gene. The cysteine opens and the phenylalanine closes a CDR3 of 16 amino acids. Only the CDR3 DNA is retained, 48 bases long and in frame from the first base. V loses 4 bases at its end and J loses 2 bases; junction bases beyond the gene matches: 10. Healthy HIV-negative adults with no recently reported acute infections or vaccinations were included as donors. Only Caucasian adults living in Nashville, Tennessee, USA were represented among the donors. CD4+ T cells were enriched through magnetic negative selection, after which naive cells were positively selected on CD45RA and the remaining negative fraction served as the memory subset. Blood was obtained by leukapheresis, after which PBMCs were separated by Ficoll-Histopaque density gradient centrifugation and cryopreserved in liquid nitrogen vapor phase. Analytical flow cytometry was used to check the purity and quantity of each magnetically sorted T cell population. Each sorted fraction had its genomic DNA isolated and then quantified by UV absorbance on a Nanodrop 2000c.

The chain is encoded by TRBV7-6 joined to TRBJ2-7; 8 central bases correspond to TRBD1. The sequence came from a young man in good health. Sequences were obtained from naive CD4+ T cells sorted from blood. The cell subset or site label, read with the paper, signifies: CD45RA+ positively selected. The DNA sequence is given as TGTGCCAGCAGCTCCGACAGGGGAGTTTTCCCCTACGAGCAGTACTTC. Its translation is CASSSDRGVFPYEQYF.